This TCR beta chain emerged from a study of graft-versus-host responses after intestinal transplantation. The wider study: Anti-thymocyte globulin induction, then tacrolimus and steroids for around 3 years, went to all recipients. Study-wide results and caveats: Recipient marrow held GvH clones, some first seen in ileum or blood.

This CDR3 is 15 amino acids long. Germline assignment: CDR1 SNHLY and CDR2 FYNNEI. J was trimmed by 2 bases and V by 6 bases; bases with no gene match: 7. Sequencing used immunoSEQ multiplex PCR; TCRdb keeps in-frame clones, though not all of them. The sample shows under 75,000 clones, around 90% of them seen only once. To note about this clone: As yet, its antigen is unknown.

V and J are TRBV2 and TRBJ2-1, with 7 bases fitting TRBD2. The clonotype comes from a human donor who was the organ donor for an intestinal transplant. The sample in question was unstimulated CD8+ T cells sorted from spleen or lymph node cells, obtained before transplant. CDR3 bases: TGTGCCAGCAGACTAGCGTCCCCCCCCTACAATGAGCAGTTCTTC. Amino acid sequence: CASRLASPPYNEQFF.